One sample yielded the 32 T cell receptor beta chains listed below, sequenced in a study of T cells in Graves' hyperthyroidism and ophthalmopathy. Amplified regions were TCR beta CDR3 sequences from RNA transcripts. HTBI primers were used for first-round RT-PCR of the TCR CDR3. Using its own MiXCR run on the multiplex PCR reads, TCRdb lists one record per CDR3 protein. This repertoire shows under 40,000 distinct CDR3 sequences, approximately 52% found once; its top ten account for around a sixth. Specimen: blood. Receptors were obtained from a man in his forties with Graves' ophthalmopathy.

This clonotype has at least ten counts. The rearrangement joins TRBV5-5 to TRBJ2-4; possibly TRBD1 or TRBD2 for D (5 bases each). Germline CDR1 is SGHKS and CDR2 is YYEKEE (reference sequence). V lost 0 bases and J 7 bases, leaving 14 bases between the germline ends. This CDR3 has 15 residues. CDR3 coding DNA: TGTGCCAGCAGCTTGGCCGAGGGGAATTGGAACATTCAGTACTTC. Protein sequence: CASSLAEGNWNIQYF.

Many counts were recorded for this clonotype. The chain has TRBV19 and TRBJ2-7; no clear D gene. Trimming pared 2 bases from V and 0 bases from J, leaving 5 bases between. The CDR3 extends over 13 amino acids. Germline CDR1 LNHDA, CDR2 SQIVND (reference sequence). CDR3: CASSITSSYEQYF. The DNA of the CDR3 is TGTGCCAGTAGTATAACTTCCTCCTACGAGCAGTACTTC.

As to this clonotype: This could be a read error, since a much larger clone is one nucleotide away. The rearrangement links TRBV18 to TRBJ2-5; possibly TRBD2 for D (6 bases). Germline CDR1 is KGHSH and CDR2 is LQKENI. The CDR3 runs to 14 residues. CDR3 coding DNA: TGTGCCAGCTCCCGGGGCGGCGGGAAGGAGACCCAGTGCTTC. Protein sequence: CASSRGGGKETQCF.

The CDR3 reads CASSQVDLGRACYEQYF. CDR3 sequence (DNA): TGCGCCAGCAGCCAAGTTGATCTCGGGCGAGCGTGCTACGAGCAGTACTTC. V and J are TRBV4-1 and TRBJ2-7; D gene ambiguous. CDR1 MGHRA and CDR2 YSYEKL come from the germline V gene. V was shortened by 1 base and J by 3 bases, with 19 bases between the two germline ends. This CDR3 has 17 amino acids.

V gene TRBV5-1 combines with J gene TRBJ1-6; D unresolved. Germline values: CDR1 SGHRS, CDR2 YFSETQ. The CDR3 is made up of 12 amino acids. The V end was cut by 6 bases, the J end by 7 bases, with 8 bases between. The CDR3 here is CASTPLNSPLHF. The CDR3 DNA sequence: TGCGCCAGCACCCCACTCAATTCACCCCTCCACTTT.

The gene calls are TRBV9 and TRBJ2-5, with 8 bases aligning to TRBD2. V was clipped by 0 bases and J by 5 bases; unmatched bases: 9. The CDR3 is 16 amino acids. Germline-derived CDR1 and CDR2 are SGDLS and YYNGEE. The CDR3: CASSVEYGRANETQYF. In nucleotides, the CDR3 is TGTGCCAGCAGCGTAGAATACGGGAGGGCCAATGAGACCCAGTACTTC.

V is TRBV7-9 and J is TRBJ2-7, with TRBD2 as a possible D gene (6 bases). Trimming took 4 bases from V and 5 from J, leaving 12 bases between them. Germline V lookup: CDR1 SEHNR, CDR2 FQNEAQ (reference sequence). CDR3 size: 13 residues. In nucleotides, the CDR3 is TGTGCCAGCAGCTGGCGGGGTGGAGACGAGCAGTACTTC. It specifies CASSWRGGDEQYF.

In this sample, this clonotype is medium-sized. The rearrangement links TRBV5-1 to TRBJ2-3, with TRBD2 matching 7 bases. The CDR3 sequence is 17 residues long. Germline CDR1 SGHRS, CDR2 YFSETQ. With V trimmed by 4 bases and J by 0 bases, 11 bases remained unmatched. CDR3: CASSEWGGRPSTDTQYF. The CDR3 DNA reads TGCGCCAGCAGCGAATGGGGGGGAAGACCTAGCACAGATACGCAGTATTTT.

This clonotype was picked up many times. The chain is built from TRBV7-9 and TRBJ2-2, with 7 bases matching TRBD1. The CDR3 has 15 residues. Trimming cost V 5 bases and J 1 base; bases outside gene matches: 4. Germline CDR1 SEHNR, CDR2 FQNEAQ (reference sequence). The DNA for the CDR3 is TGTGCCAGCAGCCGGGACAGACTGAACACCGGGGAGCTGTTTTTT. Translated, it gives CASSRDRLNTGELFF.

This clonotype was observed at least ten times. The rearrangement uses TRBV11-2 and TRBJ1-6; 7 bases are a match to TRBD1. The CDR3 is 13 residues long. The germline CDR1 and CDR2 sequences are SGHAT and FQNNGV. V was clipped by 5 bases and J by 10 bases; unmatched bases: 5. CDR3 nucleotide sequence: TGTGCCAGCAGCCGGGACAGAAACTCACCCCTCCACTTT. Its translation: CASSRDRNSPLHF.

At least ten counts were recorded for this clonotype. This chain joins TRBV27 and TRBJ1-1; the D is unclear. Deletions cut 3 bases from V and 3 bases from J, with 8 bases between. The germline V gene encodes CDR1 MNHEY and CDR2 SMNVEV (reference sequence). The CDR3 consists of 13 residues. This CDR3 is CASSFREDTEAFF. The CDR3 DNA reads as TGTGCCAGCAGTTTTCGCGAGGACACTGAAGCTTTCTTT.

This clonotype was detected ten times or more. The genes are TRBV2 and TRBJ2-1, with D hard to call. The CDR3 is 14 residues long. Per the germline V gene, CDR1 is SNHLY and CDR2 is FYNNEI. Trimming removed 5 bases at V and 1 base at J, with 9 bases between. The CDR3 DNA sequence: TGTGCCAGCAGTACCGACACTTCCTACAATGAGCAGTTCTTC. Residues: CASSTDTSYNEQFF.

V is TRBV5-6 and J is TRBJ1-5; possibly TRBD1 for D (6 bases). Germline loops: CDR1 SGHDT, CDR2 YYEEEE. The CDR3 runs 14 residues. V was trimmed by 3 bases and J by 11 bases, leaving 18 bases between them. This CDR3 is CASSSQGRKETQHF. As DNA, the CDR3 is TGTGCCAGCAGCTCACAGGGAAGGAAAGAGACCCAGCATTTT. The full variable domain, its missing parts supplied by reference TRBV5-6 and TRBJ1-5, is DAGVTQSPTHLIKTRGQQVTLRCSPKSGHDTVSWYQQALGQGPQFIFQYYEEEERQRGNFPDRFSGHQFPNYSSELNVNALLLGDSALYLCASSSQGRKETQHFGDGTRLSIL.

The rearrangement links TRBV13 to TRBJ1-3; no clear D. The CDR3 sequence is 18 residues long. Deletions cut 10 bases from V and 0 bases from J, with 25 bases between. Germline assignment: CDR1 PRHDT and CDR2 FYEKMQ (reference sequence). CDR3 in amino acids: CATLCRLGTLHSGNTIYF. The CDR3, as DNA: TGTGCCACCCTATGTCGGCTGGGAACTTTACACTCTGGAAACACCATATATTTT. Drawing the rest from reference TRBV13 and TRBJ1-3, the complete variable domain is AAGVIQSPRHLIKEKRETATLKCYPIPRHDTVYWYQQGPGQDPQFLISFYEKMQSDKGSIPDRFSAQQFSDYHSELNMSSLELGDSALYFCATLCRLGTLHSGNTIYFGEGSWLTVV.

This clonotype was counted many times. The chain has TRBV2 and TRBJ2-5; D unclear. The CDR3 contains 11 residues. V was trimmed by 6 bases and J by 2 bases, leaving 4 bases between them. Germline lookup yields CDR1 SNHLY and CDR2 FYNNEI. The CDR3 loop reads CASRQQETQYF. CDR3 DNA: TGTGCCAGCAGACAGCAAGAGACCCAGTACTTC.

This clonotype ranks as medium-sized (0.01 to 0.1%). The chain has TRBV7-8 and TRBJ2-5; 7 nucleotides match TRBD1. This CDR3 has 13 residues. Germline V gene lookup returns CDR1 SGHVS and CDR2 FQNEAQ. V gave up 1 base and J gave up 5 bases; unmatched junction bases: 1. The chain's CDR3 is CASSLDRGETQYF. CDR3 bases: TGTGCCAGCAGCTTAGACAGGGGTGAGACCCAGTACTTC.

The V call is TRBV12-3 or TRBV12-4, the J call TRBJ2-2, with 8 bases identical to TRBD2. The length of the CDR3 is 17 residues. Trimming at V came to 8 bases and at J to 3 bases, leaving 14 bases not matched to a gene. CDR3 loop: CASSERGLILYTGELFF. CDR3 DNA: TGTGCCAGCTCGGAGCGGGGGCTAATTCTTTACACCGGGGAGCTGTTTTTT.

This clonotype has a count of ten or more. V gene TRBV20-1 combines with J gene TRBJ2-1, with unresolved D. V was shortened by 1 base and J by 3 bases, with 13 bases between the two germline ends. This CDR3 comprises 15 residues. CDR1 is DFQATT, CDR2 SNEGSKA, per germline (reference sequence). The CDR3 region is CSARAPGILYNEQFF. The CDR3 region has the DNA TGCAGTGCTAGAGCTCCCGGAATCCTCTACAATGAGCAGTTCTTC.

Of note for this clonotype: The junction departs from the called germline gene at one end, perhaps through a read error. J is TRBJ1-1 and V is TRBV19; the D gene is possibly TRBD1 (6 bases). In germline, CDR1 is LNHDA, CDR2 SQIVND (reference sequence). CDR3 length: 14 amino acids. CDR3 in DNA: TGTGCCAGTAGTGATCGCGGGGGCTACACTGAAGCTTACTTT. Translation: CASSDRGGYTEAYF. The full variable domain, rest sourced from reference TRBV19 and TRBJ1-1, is DGGITQSPKYLFRKEGQNVTLSCEQNLNHDAMYWYRQDPGQGLRLIYYSQIVNDFQKGDIAEGYSVSREKKESFPLTVTSAQKNPTAFYLCASSDRGGYTEAYFGQGTRLTVV.

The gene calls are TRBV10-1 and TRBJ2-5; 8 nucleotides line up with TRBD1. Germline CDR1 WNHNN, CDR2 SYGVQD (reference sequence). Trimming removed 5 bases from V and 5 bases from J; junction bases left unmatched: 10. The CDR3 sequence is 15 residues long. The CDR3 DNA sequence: TGCGCCAGCAGTCGCCGACAGGGGTCGATCGAGACCCAGTACTTC. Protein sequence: CASSRRQGSIETQYF.

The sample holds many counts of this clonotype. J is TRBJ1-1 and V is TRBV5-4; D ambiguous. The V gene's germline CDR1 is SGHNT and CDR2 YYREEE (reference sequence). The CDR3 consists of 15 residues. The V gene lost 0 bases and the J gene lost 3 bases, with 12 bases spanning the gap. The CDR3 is CASSLDYAPYTEAFF. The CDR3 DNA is TGTGCCAGCAGCTTGGACTATGCTCCATACACTGAAGCTTTCTTT. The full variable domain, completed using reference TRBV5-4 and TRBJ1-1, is ETGVTQSPTHLIKTRGQQVTLRCSSQSGHNTVSWYQQALGQGPQFIFQYYREEENGRGNFPPRFSGLQFPNYSSELNVNALELDDSALYLCASSLDYAPYTEAFFGQGTRLTVV.

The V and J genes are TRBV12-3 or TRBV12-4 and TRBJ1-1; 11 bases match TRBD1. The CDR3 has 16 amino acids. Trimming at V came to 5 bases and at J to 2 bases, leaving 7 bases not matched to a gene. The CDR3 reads CASSRTGGSGNTEAFF. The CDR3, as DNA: TGTGCCAGCAGTAGGACAGGGGGCTCTGGAAACACTGAAGCTTTCTTT.

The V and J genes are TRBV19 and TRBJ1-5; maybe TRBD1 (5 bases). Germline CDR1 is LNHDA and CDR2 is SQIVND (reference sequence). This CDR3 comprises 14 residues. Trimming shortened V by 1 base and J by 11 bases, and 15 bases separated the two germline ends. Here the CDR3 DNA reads TGTGCCAGTAGTATAGTAACAGGCGGCGAGACCCAGCATTTT. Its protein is CASSIVTGGETQHF.

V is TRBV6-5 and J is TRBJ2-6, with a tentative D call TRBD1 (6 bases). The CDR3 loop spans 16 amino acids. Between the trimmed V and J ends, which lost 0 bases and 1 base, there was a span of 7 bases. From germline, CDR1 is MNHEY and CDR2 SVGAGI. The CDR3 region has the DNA TGTGCCAGCAGTTACTCGGACAGTTCTGGGGCCAACGTCCTGACTTTC. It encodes CASSYSDSSGANVLTF.

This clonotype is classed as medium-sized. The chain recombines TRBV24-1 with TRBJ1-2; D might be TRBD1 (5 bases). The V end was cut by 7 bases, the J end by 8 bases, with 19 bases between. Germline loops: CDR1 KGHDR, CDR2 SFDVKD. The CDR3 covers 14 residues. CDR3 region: CATSDLRDPPGYTF. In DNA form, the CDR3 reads TGTGCCACCAGCGACCTCCGGGACCCACCAGGCTACACCTTC.

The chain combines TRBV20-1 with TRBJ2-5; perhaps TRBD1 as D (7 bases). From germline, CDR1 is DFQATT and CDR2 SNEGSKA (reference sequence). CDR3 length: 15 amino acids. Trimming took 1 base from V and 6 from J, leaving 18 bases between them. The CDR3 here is CSARAAGGLAKTQYF. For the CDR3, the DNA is TGCAGTGCTAGAGCGGCAGGGGGGCTCGCCAAGACCCAGTACTTC.

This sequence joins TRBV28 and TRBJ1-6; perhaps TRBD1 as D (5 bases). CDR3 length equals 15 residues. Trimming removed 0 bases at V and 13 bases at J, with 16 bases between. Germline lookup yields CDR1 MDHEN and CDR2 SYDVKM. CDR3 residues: CASSLWGGGLLPLHF. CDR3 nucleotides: TGTGCCAGCAGTTTATGGGGCGGGGGTTTGCTTCCCCTCCACTTT.

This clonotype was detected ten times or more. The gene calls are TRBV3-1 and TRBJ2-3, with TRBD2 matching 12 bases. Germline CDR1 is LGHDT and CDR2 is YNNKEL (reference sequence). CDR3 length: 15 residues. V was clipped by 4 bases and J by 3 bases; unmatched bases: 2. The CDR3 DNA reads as TGTGCCAGCAGCCTCGGACTAGCGGGAACAGATACGCAGTATTTT. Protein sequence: CASSLGLAGTDTQYF.

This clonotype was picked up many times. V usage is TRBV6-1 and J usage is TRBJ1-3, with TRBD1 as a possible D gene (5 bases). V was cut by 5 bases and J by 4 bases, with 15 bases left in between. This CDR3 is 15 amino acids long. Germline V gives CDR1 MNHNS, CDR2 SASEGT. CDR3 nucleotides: TGTGCCAGCAGTAAGGACAATGGAGGAGGAAACACCATATATTTT. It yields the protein CASSKDNGGGNTIYF.

CDR3 bases: TGTGCCAGCAGTCCTAGGCTGGCGGGAGGGAAGGAGACCCAGTACTTC. Protein: CASSPRLAGGKETQYF. V usage is TRBV6-1 and J usage is TRBJ2-5; 9 bases agree with TRBD2. V shed 5 bases and J 5 bases; nucleotides not matched to a gene: 12. The CDR3 contains 16 residues. The germline gives CDR1 MNHNS, CDR2 SASEGT.

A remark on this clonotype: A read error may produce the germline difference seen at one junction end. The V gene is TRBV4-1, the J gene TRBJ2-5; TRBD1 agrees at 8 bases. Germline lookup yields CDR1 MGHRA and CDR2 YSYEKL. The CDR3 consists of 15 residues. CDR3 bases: TGCGCCAGCAGCCCCAGTCAGGGGGCGGGCGAGACCCGGTACTTC. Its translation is CASSPSQGAGETRYF.

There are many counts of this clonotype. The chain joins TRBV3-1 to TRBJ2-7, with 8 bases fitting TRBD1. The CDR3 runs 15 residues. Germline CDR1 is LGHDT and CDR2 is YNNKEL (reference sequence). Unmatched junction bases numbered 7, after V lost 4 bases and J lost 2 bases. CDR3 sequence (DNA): TGTGCCAGCAGCCCGCGGGACAGGACAGCCTACGAGCAGTACTTC. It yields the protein CASSPRDRTAYEQYF.